These 32 T cell receptor beta chains share one sample of origin, sequenced in a study of blood T cell repertoires in COVID-19. Assay: immunoSEQ multiplex PCR; the TCRdb copy retains only in-frame clones and omits some. The sample carries some 150,000 clones, roughly four fifths recorded once. The sequenced material came from peripheral blood. Source of these receptors: a human donor in a cohort sampled during active COVID-19.

The chain is built from TRBV2 and TRBJ2-1; D is possibly TRBD2 (5 bases). This CDR3 has 15 amino acids. The germline V gene has CDR1 SNHLY and CDR2 FYNNEI. V was cut by 10 bases and J by 8 bases, with 24 bases left in between. The CDR3 region has the DNA TGTGCCACCCCCTCGCCCGAGGGCCGGTTCTATGAGCAGTTCTTC. It encodes CATPSPEGRFYEQFF. The entire variable domain, with the rest obtained from reference TRBV2 and TRBJ2-1, is as follows: EPEVTQTPSHQVTQMGQEVILRCVPISNHLYFYWYRQILGQKVEFLVSFYNNEISEKSEIFDDQFSVERPDGSNFTLKIRSTKLEDSAMYFCATPSPEGRFYEQFFGPGTRLTVL.

This clone was counted once. An end of the junction differs from the germline gene, which may be a read error. V usage is TRBV7-7 and J usage is TRBJ2-5; 10 positions agree with TRBD2. The CDR3 runs 13 residues. Germline assignment: CDR1 SSHAT and CDR2 FNYEAQ (reference sequence). CDR3 DNA sequence: TGTGCTAGCAGTGGACTAGCGGCCGAGACCCAGTACTTC. Amino acid sequence: CASSGLAAETQYF.

The V and J genes are TRBV6-1 and TRBJ2-7; 13 nucleotides line up with TRBD2. CDR1 and CDR2 from the germline V gene are MNHNS and SASEGT. The CDR3 consists of 16 residues. The trim removed 4 bases at V and 9 bases at J, leaving 12 bases unmatched. The CDR3: CASSAAGTSGALWQYF. CDR3 bases: TGTGCCAGCAGTGCAGCCGGGACTAGCGGGGCTCTCTGGCAGTACTTC.

This chain connects TRBV19 to TRBJ2-1; TRBD2 aligns across 10 bases. The trim removed 5 bases at V and 8 bases at J, leaving 9 bases unmatched. The CDR3 is 15 residues long. Germline V gives CDR1 LNHDA, CDR2 SQIVND (reference sequence). In DNA, the CDR3 is TGTGCCAGTAGTGACGCTAGCGGGAGCCCCCATGAGCAGTTCTTC. Its protein is CASSDASGSPHEQFF.

The V call is TRBV5-1, the J call TRBJ1-1; 10 bases line up with TRBD1. This CDR3 is built from 14 residues. V trimming: 4 bases; J trimming: 7 bases; junction bases outside the gene matches: 7. The germline V gene has CDR1 SGHRS and CDR2 YFSETQ. CDR3 residues: CASSPPGQGIEAFF. The CDR3 nucleotides read TGCGCCAGCAGCCCACCGGGACAGGGGATTGAAGCTTTCTTT.

The chain has TRBV6-6 and TRBJ1-2; 12 bases line up with TRBD1. With 4 bases clipped from V and 7 bases from J, the junction kept 7 bases outside the gene matches. The CDR3 loop spans 15 amino acids. CDR1 and CDR2 from the germline V gene are MNHNY and SVGAGI (reference sequence). The CDR3 sequence: CASSFSGQGAGGYTF. The CDR3 DNA sequence: TGTGCCAGCAGTTTTTCGGGACAGGGGGCAGGTGGCTACACCTTC.

The chain employs TRBV6-5 and TRBJ2-3, with 7 positions matching TRBD2. There are 14 residues in the CDR3. Trimming cost V 9 bases and J 6 bases; bases outside gene matches: 12. From germline, CDR1 is MNHEY and CDR2 SVGAGI. The CDR3 nucleotides are TGTGCCAGTCACCGGGACGGGGGGTCTGATACGCAGTATTTT. Protein: CASHRDGGSDTQYF.

This clone was found a few times. This rearrangement joins TRBV7-2 to TRBJ1-1; 12 positions match TRBD1. The CDR3 sequence is 16 residues long. CDR1 is SGHTA and CDR2 is FQGNSA in the germline V gene. The V and J ends lost 6 bases and 4 bases, in that order; junction bases with no gene match: 9. The chain's CDR3 is CASRTPGTGGITEAFF. The DNA for the CDR3 is TGTGCCAGCAGGACCCCAGGGACAGGGGGCATCACTGAAGCTTTCTTT.

A single count supports this clone. V usage is TRBV7-6 and J usage is TRBJ2-3; 7 nucleotides align to TRBD2. The CDR3 totals 17 residues. The V gene's germline CDR1 is SGHVS and CDR2 FNYEAQ. V lost 5 bases and J lost 3; bases outside the gene matches: 14. The CDR3 nucleotides are TGTGCCAGCAGCGCGAAGCCCCCGCGGGAGCTGACAGATACGCAGTATTTT. Translation: CASSAKPPRELTDTQYF.

The V call is TRBV6-6, the J call TRBJ2-7; 10 bases align to TRBD2. Looked up from germline, CDR1 is MNHNY and CDR2 is SVGAGI (reference sequence). The CDR3 length is 14 residues. After removal of 8 bases from V and 7 bases from J, the junction contained 11 bases not matched to a gene. The CDR3 DNA is TGTGCCAGCGGTTGGACTAGCGGACGGGGGGAGCAGTACTTC. Protein: CASGWTSGRGEQYF.

The genes are TRBV30 and TRBJ2-2, with a tentative D call TRBD1 (5 bases). V was pared by 4 bases and J by 5 bases, with 14 bases between. CDR1 GTSNPN and CDR2 SVGIG come from the germline V gene (reference sequence). This CDR3 contains 14 residues. DNA for the CDR3: TGTGCCTGGAATGCAGGGATAATAACCGGGGAGCTGTTTTTT. It is translated as CAWNAGIITGELFF. The variable domain in full, completed from reference TRBV30 and TRBJ2-2, reads SQTIHQWPATLVQPVGSPLSLECTVEGTSNPNLYWYRQAAGRGLQLLFYSVGIGQISSEVPQNLSASRPQDRQFILSSKKLLLSDSGFYLCAWNAGIITGELFFGEGSRLTVL.

The V and J genes are TRBV5-1 and TRBJ2-3, with 8 nucleotides matching TRBD1. V dropped 4 bases and J dropped 3; count of bases not matched to a gene: 7. The germline V gene encodes CDR1 SGHRS and CDR2 YFSETQ. The CDR3 contains 15 residues. The CDR3 loop reads CASSTGQVGTDTQYF. The CDR3 nucleotides are TGCGCCAGCAGCACGGGACAGGTCGGGACAGATACGCAGTATTTT.

The chain combines TRBV5-1 with TRBJ2-4; 8 bases are shared with TRBD2. CDR1 is SGHRS and CDR2 is YFSETQ in the germline V gene. CDR3 size: 15 residues. After removal of 7 bases from V and 1 base from J, the junction contained 7 bases not matched to a gene. The CDR3 sequence: CASASGGLAKNIQYF. CDR3 DNA: TGCGCCAGCGCCTCGGGGGGGCTGGCCAAAAACATTCAGTACTTC.

This clone has more than one count but fewer than ten. The rearrangement joins TRBV5-1 to TRBJ1-6; TRBD1 matches at 9 bases. Germline V CDR1 and CDR2: SGHRS, YFSETQ. With V trimmed by 3 bases and J by 9 bases, 4 bases remained unmatched. This CDR3 is built from 14 residues. CDR3 sequence (DNA): TGCGCCAGCAGCTGGGGACAGGGAAGTTCACCCCTCCACTTT. As protein: CASSWGQGSSPLHF.

This clone has only one observation. The rearrangement uses TRBV11-1 and TRBJ1-2; TRBD1 might be the D (5 bases). V dropped 2 bases and J dropped 2 bases, with 12 bases sitting between them. The length of the CDR3 is 15 residues. Looked up from germline, CDR1 is SGHAT and CDR2 is FQDESV (reference sequence). The CDR3 DNA is TGTGCCAGCAGCTTAACATTACAGGCGAACTATGGCTACACCTTC. Translation gives CASSLTLQANYGYTF.

The CDR3 loop reads CASSQGSVYGYTF. The CDR3 DNA sequence: TGTGCCAGCAGCCAAGGTTCGGTCTATGGCTACACCTTC. The rearrangement links TRBV3-1 (or the pseudogene TRBV3-2) to TRBJ1-2; D is unclear. The CDR3 is 13 residues long. The germline V gene encodes CDR1 LGHDT and CDR2 YNNKEL (reference sequence). The V and J ends lost 1 base and 4 bases respectively, with 7 bases between them.

V gene TRBV18 combines with J gene TRBJ2-7; 10 positions agree with TRBD1. Germline CDR1 is KGHSH and CDR2 is LQKENI. This CDR3 region has 14 residues. Trimming at V came to 8 bases and at J to 5 bases, leaving 9 bases not matched to a gene. CDR3: CASQPGQGSDEQYF. Written as DNA, the CDR3 is TGTGCCAGCCAGCCGGGACAGGGGTCGGACGAGCAGTACTTC.

The chain links TRBV18 to TRBJ2-3, with a tentative D call TRBD1 (5 bases). CDR1 and CDR2 from the germline V gene are KGHSH and LQKENI. V was clipped by 3 bases and J by 0 bases, with 16 bases between them. This CDR3 has 17 amino acids. The CDR3 region is CASSPLIRDESTDTQYF. CDR3 sequence (DNA): TGTGCCAGCTCACCCCTTATCAGGGATGAAAGCACAGATACGCAGTATTTT.

The V call is TRBV5-6, the J call TRBJ2-7; D not resolved. The CDR3 is 14 residues long. From germline, CDR1 is SGHDT and CDR2 YYEEEE. V was clipped by 5 bases and J by 4 bases, with 16 bases between them. The CDR3 DNA reads TGTGCCAGCAGTGTCGTAGCCTTGAGATACGAGCAGTACTTC. Translation: CASSVVALRYEQYF.

V gene TRBV3-1 (or the pseudogene TRBV3-2) combines with J gene TRBJ2-1; 10 nucleotides line up with TRBD2. This CDR3 region has 16 residues. V was clipped by 11 bases and J by 0 bases; unmatched bases: 10. Germline loops: CDR1 LGHDT, CDR2 YNNKEL (reference sequence). This CDR3 is CASQREGTSSYNEQFF. The CDR3, as DNA: TGTGCCTCCCAGCGGGAGGGTACCAGCTCCTACAATGAGCAGTTCTTC.

This clone was recorded once. The DNA of the CDR3 is TGCAGCGTTGAAATTCCGGTCTACACCTTC. This sequence encodes CSVEIPVYTF. The V call is TRBV29-1, the J call TRBJ1-2; D is unresolved. Between the trimmed V and J ends, which lost 2 bases and 10 bases, there was a span of 8 bases. The CDR3 is 10 amino acids. Germline loops: CDR1 SQVTM, CDR2 ANQGSEA.

The gene calls are TRBV5-6 and TRBJ1-2, with a tentative D call TRBD1 (5 bases). The CDR3 runs 15 residues. Trimming shortened V by 0 bases and J by 4 bases, and 13 bases separated the two germline ends. Germline CDR1 is SGHDT and CDR2 is YYEEEE. CDR3 loop: CASSLGLDSFYGYTF. CDR3 nucleotides: TGTGCCAGCAGCTTGGGGCTCGACAGCTTCTATGGCTACACCTTC.

The chain recombines TRBV19 with TRBJ2-5, with 7 positions matching TRBD1. CDR1 is LNHDA, CDR2 SQIVND, per germline (reference sequence). This CDR3 comprises 15 residues. V trimming: 6 bases; J trimming: 5 bases; junction bases outside the gene matches: 12. The CDR3 nucleotides are TGTGCCAGTAGACGACAGGGTAGGGGATGGGAGACCCAGTACTTC. This sequence encodes CASRRQGRGWETQYF. The full variable domain, its missing parts supplied by reference TRBV19 and TRBJ2-5, is DGGITQSPKYLFRKEGQNVTLSCEQNLNHDAMYWYRQDPGQGLRLIYYSQIVNDFQKGDIAEGYSVSREKKESFPLTVTSAQKNPTAFYLCASRRQGRGWETQYFGPGTRLLVL.

This chain uses TRBV19 with TRBJ1-1, with D unresolved. Trimming shortened V by 9 bases and J by 0 bases, and 20 bases separated the two germline ends. This CDR3 spans 16 amino acids. The germline V gene has CDR1 LNHDA and CDR2 SQIVND (reference sequence). CDR3 region: CASFSPTRQLNTEAFF. Here the CDR3 DNA reads TGTGCCAGCTTTAGTCCAACCAGGCAGTTGAACACTGAAGCTTTCTTT.

The rearrangement uses TRBV4-1 and TRBJ2-1; D is unresolved. The CDR3 spans 15 residues. V was clipped by 1 base and J by 2 bases, with 9 bases between them. Per the germline V gene, CDR1 is MGHRA and CDR2 is YSYEKL. The CDR3: CASSQAAVPYNEQFF. The CDR3 DNA follows: TGCGCCAGCAGCCAAGCGGCGGTACCCTACAATGAGCAGTTCTTC.

This rearrangement joins TRBV7-2 to TRBJ1-1; 7 nucleotides line up with TRBD1. The germline V gene has CDR1 SGHTA and CDR2 FQGNSA. J gave up 6 bases and V 4 bases, and 8 bases lay outside the gene matches. The CDR3 contains 14 residues. The CDR3 coding sequence is TGTGCCAGCAGCTCGACCCCCGGGACAGCTGAAGCTTTCTTT. Amino acid sequence: CASSSTPGTAEAFF.

The chain has TRBV7-3 and TRBJ2-3, with 11 bases fitting TRBD2. Germline CDR1 is SGHTA and CDR2 is FQGTGA. V lost 3 bases and J lost 2; bases outside the gene matches: 10. This CDR3 has 18 amino acids. In nucleotides, the CDR3 is TGTGCCAGCAGCTTTATAGGTCTAGCGGGAGGTTCCACAGATACGCAGTATTTT. It is translated as CASSFIGLAGGSTDTQYF.

The chain employs TRBV19 and TRBJ2-7; TRBD1 matches 7 bases. The length of the CDR3 is 13 residues. With V trimmed by 8 bases and J by 5 bases, 9 bases remained unmatched. Germline V gene data show CDR1 as LNHDA and CDR2 as SQIVND (reference sequence). This chain's CDR3 is CASPSQGDHEQYF. CDR3 DNA: TGTGCCAGTCCCTCCCAGGGGGACCACGAGCAGTACTTC.

This clone was observed a handful of times. V gene TRBV4-1 combines with J gene TRBJ2-7, with 7 bases lining up with TRBD2. The CDR3 is made up of 15 amino acids. CDR1 MGHRA and CDR2 YSYEKL come from the germline V gene. With V trimmed by 0 bases and J by 3 bases, 5 bases remained unmatched. The CDR3, as DNA: TGCGCCAGCAGCCAAGACGCGGGAGTGAGCTACGAGCAGTACTTC. As protein: CASSQDAGVSYEQYF.

The V gene is TRBV10-3, the J gene TRBJ1-5, with TRBD1 identical over 9 bases. CDR3 length: 14 amino acids. V lost 6 bases to trimming and J lost 6 bases; unmatched junction nucleotides: 6. Germline CDR1 ENHRY, CDR2 SYGVKD. CDR3 nucleotide sequence: TGTGCCATCAGCCCGGGACAGGGATTTCAGCCCCAGCATTTT. It translates to CAISPGQGFQPQHF.

The V call is TRBV19, the J call TRBJ2-6, with D uncertain. The V end lost 4 bases, the J end lost 3 bases, and 13 bases lay between the germline ends. The CDR3 totals 16 residues. Germline V gives CDR1 LNHDA, CDR2 SQIVND (reference sequence). The CDR3 here is CASSTELPVGANVLTF. Here the CDR3 DNA reads TGTGCCAGTAGTACTGAACTTCCTGTTGGGGCCAACGTCCTGACTTTC. Full variable domain (rest looked up from reference TRBV19 and TRBJ2-6): DGGITQSPKYLFRKEGQNVTLSCEQNLNHDAMYWYRQDPGQGLRLIYYSQIVNDFQKGDIAEGYSVSREKKESFPLTVTSAQKNPTAFYLCASSTELPVGANVLTFGAGSRLTVL.

J is TRBJ1-2 and V is TRBV5-1; the match to TRBD1 covers 9 bases. There are 15 residues in the CDR3. Germline V lookup: CDR1 SGHRS, CDR2 YFSETQ. J was trimmed by 8 bases and V by 1 base; bases with no gene match: 9. The CDR3 nucleotides are TGCGCCAGCAGCTTGAGGGACAGGGATAGGGAAGGCTACACCTTC. Translated, it gives CASSLRDRDREGYTF.